The source of this T cell receptor beta chain is a study of shared clonotypes between healthy human individuals. Regarding the study as a whole: Inspection by rarefaction showed sorted-subset sequencing to be incomplete despite large depth. Compared with clonotypes that all four donors shared, non-shared clonotypes had lower generation probabilities.

Regarding this clone: Its cognate antigen is unknown.

This CDR3 has 14 residues. CDR1 WSHSY and CDR2 SAAADI come from the germline V gene. V was shortened by 10 bases and J by 8 bases, with 22 bases between the two germline ends. Sorted-subset replicate PCRs used 200 ng of genomic DNA. This amount corresponded to approximately 30,000 T cell genomes. Authors' processing steps: In the immunoSEQ data, sequences were junction-only and lacked quality scores, so filtering differed. Clones were read by immunoSEQ multiplex PCR, and TCRdb kept only the in-frame ones, dropping some. From that table come the V and J calls and clone size; the DNA was used to work out D and trimming. The table has about 2.3 million clones, about 92% seen once; the top ten hold about 0.41%.

This chain connects TRBV10-2 to TRBJ2-3; tentatively, D is TRBD2 (7 bases). The sequence was collected from a man between 18 and 29 years old in good health. Some clones in this sample may be carry-over from other donors' samples. The sample comprised naive CD4+ T cells from PBMCs. This sample's subset: CD45RA+ positively selected. The CDR3 spells CATKGGASEGTQYF. The CDR3 nucleotides read TGCGCCACCAAAGGGGGGGCAAGTGAGGGTACGCAGTATTTT.